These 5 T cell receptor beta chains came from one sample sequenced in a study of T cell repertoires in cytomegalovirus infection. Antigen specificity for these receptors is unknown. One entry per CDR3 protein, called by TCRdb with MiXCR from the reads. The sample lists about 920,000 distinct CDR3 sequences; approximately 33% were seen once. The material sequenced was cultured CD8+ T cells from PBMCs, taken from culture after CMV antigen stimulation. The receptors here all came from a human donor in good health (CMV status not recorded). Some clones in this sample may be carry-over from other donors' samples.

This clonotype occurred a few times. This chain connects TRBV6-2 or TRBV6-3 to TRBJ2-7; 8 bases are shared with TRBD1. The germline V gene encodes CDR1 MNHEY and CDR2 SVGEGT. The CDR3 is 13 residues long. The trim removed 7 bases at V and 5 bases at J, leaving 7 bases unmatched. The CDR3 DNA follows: TGTGCCAGCACCCGGACAGGGCCCGACGAGCAGTACTTC. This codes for CASTRTGPDEQYF.

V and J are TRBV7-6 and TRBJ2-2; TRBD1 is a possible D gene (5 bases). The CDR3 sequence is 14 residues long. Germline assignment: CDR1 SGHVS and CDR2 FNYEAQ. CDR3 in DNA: TGTGCTATTCAGGGTGCAGAGGACACCGGGGAGCTGTTTTTT. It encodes CAIQGAEDTGELFF.

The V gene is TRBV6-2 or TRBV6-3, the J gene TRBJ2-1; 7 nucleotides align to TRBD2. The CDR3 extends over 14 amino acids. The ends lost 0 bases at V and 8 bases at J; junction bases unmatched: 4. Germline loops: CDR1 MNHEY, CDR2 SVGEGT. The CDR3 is CASSYSRGRDEQFF. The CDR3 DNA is TGTGCCAGCAGTTACTCGAGAGGGAGGGATGAGCAGTTCTTC.

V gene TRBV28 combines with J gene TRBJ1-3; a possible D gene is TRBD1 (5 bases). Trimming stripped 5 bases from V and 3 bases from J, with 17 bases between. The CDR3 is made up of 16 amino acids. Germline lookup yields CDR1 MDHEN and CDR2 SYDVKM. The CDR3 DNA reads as TGTGCCAGCAGTACATGGGGACGACTAATTGGAAACACCATATATTTT. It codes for CASSTWGRLIGNTIYF.

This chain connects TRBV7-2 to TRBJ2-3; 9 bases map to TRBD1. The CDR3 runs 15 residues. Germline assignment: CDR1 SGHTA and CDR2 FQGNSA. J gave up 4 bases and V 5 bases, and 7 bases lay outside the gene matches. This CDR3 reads CASSLTGGWADTQYF. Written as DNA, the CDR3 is TGTGCCAGCAGCCTGACAGGGGGTTGGGCAGATACGCAGTATTTT.